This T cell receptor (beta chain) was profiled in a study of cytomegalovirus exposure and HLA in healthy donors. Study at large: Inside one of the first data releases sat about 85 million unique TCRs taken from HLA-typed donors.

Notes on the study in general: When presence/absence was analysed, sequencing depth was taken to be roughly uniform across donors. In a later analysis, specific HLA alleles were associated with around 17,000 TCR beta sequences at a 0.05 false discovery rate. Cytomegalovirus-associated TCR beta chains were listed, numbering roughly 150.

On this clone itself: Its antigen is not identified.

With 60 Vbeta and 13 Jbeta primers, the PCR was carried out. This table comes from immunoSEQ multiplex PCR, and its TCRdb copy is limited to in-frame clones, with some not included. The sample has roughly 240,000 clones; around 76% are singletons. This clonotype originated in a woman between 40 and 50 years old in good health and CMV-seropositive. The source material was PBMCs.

The CDR3 DNA reads TGTGCCAGCAGCGTAGGGTCGCAGACGAACACCGGGGAGCTGTTTTTT. Residues: CASSVGSQTNTGELFF. The genes are TRBV9 and TRBJ2-2, with D unresolved. Trimming stripped 0 bases from V and 0 bases from J, with 9 bases between. This CDR3 contains 16 residues. Germline V CDR1 and CDR2: SGDLS, YYNGEE.